Given below is one T cell receptor beta chain in context. Its antigen remains unidentified. This specimen comes from a study of cytomegalovirus exposure and HLA in healthy donors. Study-wide points: Data from an earlier analysis indicated that most TCR beta V segments were productive either about 90% or about 30% of the time. Later on, an analysis found that several of the most significant clusters appeared to be linked to common viral pathogens, which included parvovirus B19.

The CDR3 spans 11 residues. Trimming left V 4 bases short and J 5 bases short, with 5 bases between. Germline V CDR1 and CDR2: SEHNR, FQNEAQ (reference sequence). The PCR made use of 60 Vbeta and 13 Jbeta primers. This table comes from immunoSEQ multiplex PCR, and its TCRdb copy is limited to in-frame clones, with some not included. The repertoire holds around 150,000 clones, with around 79% as singletons. Samples came from healthy bone marrow donors. The specimen was PBMCs. V is TRBV7-9 and J is TRBJ1-2, with D possibly matching TRBD1 (5 bases). The receptor's source is a human donor in good health. The CDR3 DNA reads as TGTGCCAGCAGCTCAGGGTATGGCTACACCTTC. This sequence encodes CASSSGYGYTF.